The clone carrying this T cell receptor beta chain was counted many times. This record comes from a study of early T cells in non-severe SARS-CoV-2 infection. Turning to the study itself: The authors sequenced bulk RNA from unsorted whole blood, leaving chains unpaired.

This CDR3 contains 16 residues. V lost 5 bases, J lost 0 bases, and 8 bases stayed unmatched. Per the germline V gene, CDR1 is MNHEY and CDR2 is SVGAGI. TCRdb analysed the 5' RACE reads with MiXCR anew, one entry per CDR3 protein. The data show 50,000 to 70,000 distinct CDR3 sequences, around 12% seen once. The genes are TRBV6-5 and TRBJ1-2, with 8 bases fitting TRBD1. The sample taken for sequencing was whole blood. This receptor was taken from an adult who was a healthcare worker with PCR-confirmed SARS-CoV-2 infection or an uninfected control (not recorded which). CDR3 region: CASSGDRGLSNYGYTF. Written as DNA, the CDR3 is TGTGCCAGCAGTGGCGACAGGGGCTTATCTAACTATGGCTACACCTTC.